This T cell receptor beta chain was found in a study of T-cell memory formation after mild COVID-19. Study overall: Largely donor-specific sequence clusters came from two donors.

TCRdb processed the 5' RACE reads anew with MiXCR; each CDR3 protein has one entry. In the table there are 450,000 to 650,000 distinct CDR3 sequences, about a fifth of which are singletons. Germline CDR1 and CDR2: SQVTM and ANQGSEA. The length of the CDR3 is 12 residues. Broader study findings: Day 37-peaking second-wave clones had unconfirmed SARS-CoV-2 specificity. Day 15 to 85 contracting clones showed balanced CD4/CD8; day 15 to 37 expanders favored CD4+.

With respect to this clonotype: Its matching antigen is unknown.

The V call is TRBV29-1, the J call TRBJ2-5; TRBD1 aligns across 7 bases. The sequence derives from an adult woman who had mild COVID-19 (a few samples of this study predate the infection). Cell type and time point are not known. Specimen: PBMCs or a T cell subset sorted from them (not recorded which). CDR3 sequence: CSYLQGQETQYF. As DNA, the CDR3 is TGCAGTTATCTACAGGGGCAAGAGACCCAGTACTTC.